Shown below are 23 T cell receptor beta chains from a single sample sequenced in a study of CD8 T cells in ankylosing spondylitis. MiXCR was run by TCRdb on the 5' RACE reads, yielding one entry per CDR3 protein. The data show a few hundred thousand distinct CDR3 sequences, roughly a quarter seen once. The sequencing sample was made of blood, either unsorted or a sorted T cell fraction (not recorded which). The source of these receptors is a male donor with ankylosing spondylitis or in good health (not recorded which).

This clonotype was seen more than once but under ten times. The V call is TRBV6-1, the J call TRBJ1-5, with D tentatively TRBD1 (5 bases). The CDR3 is 14 amino acids. V lost 3 bases and J lost 10, with 16 bases in between. The germline gives CDR1 MNHNS, CDR2 SASEGT. This CDR3 is CASSDLEGLKPQHF. The CDR3 coding sequence is TGTGCCAGCAGTGACCTGGAGGGGTTAAAACCCCAGCATTTT.

The CDR3 protein is CASVQGNTGELFF. CDR3 nucleotides: TGTGCCAGCGTCCAGGGGAACACCGGGGAGCTGTTTTTT. This rearrangement joins TRBV27 to TRBJ2-2; tentative D call: TRBD1 (5 bases). Trimming removed 8 bases from V and 1 base from J, with 8 bases in between. CDR1 and CDR2 from the germline V gene are MNHEY and SMNVEV (reference sequence). This CDR3 has 13 amino acids.

The gene calls are TRBV20-1 and TRBJ2-5; D is ambiguous. Germline V gives CDR1 DFQATT, CDR2 SNEGSKA (reference sequence). Trimming cost V 5 bases and J 5 bases, with 9 bases left between them. The CDR3 is 11 residues long. The CDR3: CSAVRRETQYF. The CDR3 bases are TGCAGTGCTGTGCGCCGGGAGACCCAGTACTTC.

The CDR3 here is CASSVGTSNEQFF. The CDR3 DNA reads as TGTGCCAGCAGCGTAGGCACCTCCAATGAGCAGTTCTTC. The gene calls are TRBV9 and TRBJ2-1, with D uncertain. V was trimmed by 0 bases and J by 6 bases, leaving 7 bases between them. Germline lookup yields CDR1 SGDLS and CDR2 YYNGEE. The CDR3 has 13 amino acids.

This clonotype was observed many times. The chain recombines TRBV15 with TRBJ2-3; TRBD2 is a possible D gene (6 bases). The CDR3 totals 16 residues. V was cut by 2 bases and J by 0 bases, with 12 bases left in between. Germline V gene data show CDR1 as LNHNV and CDR2 as YYDKDF (reference sequence). CDR3 in amino acids: CATSRLSAGSTDTQYF. The CDR3 coding sequence is TGTGCCACCAGCAGACTCTCGGCGGGGAGCACAGATACGCAGTATTTT.

This clonotype has ten or more counts. V and J are TRBV11-2 and TRBJ2-7, with TRBD2 matching 10 bases. Germline V lookup: CDR1 SGHAT, CDR2 FQNNGV. V was clipped by 5 bases and J by 3 bases; unmatched bases: 7. This CDR3 contains 15 residues. CDR3 sequence (DNA): TGTGCCAGCAGCGATAGCGGGGGGCCCCGCTACGAGCAGTACTTC. Translating gives CASSDSGGPRYEQYF.

The genes are TRBV7-8 and TRBJ1-4, with a weak D call TRBD1 (6 bases). In germline, CDR1 is SGHVS, CDR2 FQNEAQ. V lost 5 bases and J lost 2, with 15 bases in between. The CDR3 runs 16 residues. CDR3 sequence reads: CASSARRTGTNEKLFF. DNA for the CDR3: TGTGCCAGCAGCGCCAGGCGTACAGGGACTAATGAAAAACTGTTTTTT.

The V and J genes are TRBV20-1 and TRBJ2-1; 7 bases are shared with TRBD1. From germline, CDR1 is DFQATT and CDR2 SNEGSKA (reference sequence). There are 14 residues in the CDR3. The V segment lost 6 bases and the J segment 7 bases; nucleotides outside the gene matches: 12. DNA of the CDR3: TGCAGTGCGACCAGGACAGGTCTGGGGAATGAGCAGTTCTTC. It specifies CSATRTGLGNEQFF.

This chain joins TRBV10-3 and TRBJ2-7; 9 nucleotides match TRBD2. The CDR3 spans 15 residues. From germline, CDR1 is ENHRY and CDR2 SYGVKD. With V trimmed by 4 bases and J by 6 bases, 10 bases remained unmatched. CDR3: CAISGAGGLAIEQYF. CDR3 in DNA: TGTGCCATCAGTGGGGCGGGCGGACTAGCGATCGAGCAGTACTTC.

The chain combines TRBV2 with TRBJ1-5, with 7 bases fitting TRBD1. In germline, CDR1 is SNHLY, CDR2 FYNNEI. The CDR3 length is 14 residues. V lost 3 bases, J lost 5 bases, and 4 bases stayed unmatched. Here the CDR3 DNA reads TGTGCCAGCAGTGACAGGGGGAGGTATCAGCCCCAGCATTTT. Protein: CASSDRGRYQPQHF.

This clonotype was seen many times. The rearrangement joins TRBV9 to TRBJ2-5, with D tentatively TRBD1 (6 bases). In germline, CDR1 is SGDLS, CDR2 YYNGEE. The length of the CDR3 is 17 residues. V was pared by 0 bases and J by 1 base, with 16 bases between. The CDR3 region has the DNA TGTGCCAGCAGCGTAGGGGTGGGGACACCTTCCCAAGAGACCCAGTACTTC. This codes for CASSVGVGTPSQETQYF.

V is TRBV20-1 and J is TRBJ2-7, with TRBD1 identical over 8 bases. The CDR3 length is 14 residues. Germline assignment: CDR1 DFQATT and CDR2 SNEGSKA (reference sequence). J lost 7 bases, V lost 5 bases, and 13 bases had no gene match. The CDR3 protein is CSALRQGPVGEQYF. For the CDR3, the DNA is TGCAGTGCTCTACGACAGGGGCCTGTGGGGGAGCAGTACTTC.

In this sample, this clonotype turned up many times. This chain links TRBV5-1 with TRBJ2-1; 10 bases agree with TRBD1. CDR3 length equals 19 residues. Germline-derived CDR1 and CDR2 are SGHRS and YFSETQ. V trimming: 7 bases; J trimming: 0 bases; junction bases outside the gene matches: 16. The CDR3 region has the DNA TGCGCCAGCCTCAGCGACAGGGGGCGCGTGAAGCCCTCCTACAATGAGCAGTTCTTC. This translates into CASLSDRGRVKPSYNEQFF.

This clonotype was counted at least ten times. The chain recombines TRBV6-1 with TRBJ2-3; D is uncertain. The V gene lost 6 bases and the J gene lost 10 bases, with 17 bases spanning the gap. The CDR3 has 13 amino acids. Germline V CDR1 and CDR2: MNHNS, SASEGT. CDR3 protein: CASRGPTVAAQYF. The CDR3 bases are TGTGCCAGCAGGGGCCCTACGGTCGCTGCGCAGTATTTT.

The chain joins TRBV20-1 to TRBJ2-4; D not certain. This CDR3 region has 13 residues. Germline V lookup: CDR1 DFQATT, CDR2 SNEGSKA (reference sequence). V shed 4 bases and J shed 0 bases, with 7 bases lying between them. The CDR3 nucleotides read TGCAGTGCTACAGAGCTAGCCAAAAACATTCAGTACTTC. Protein: CSATELAKNIQYF.

This clonotype appeared a few times. The chain is built from TRBV12-3 or TRBV12-4 and TRBJ2-4; TRBD1 agrees at 9 bases. V dropped 4 bases and J dropped 9; count of bases not matched to a gene: 4. The CDR3 has 13 amino acids. CDR3 region: CASSWDRAGIQYF. The CDR3 bases are TGTGCCAGCAGTTGGGACAGGGCAGGCATTCAGTACTTC.

J is TRBJ1-5 and V is TRBV19; 7 bases are a match to TRBD1. V lost 7 bases and J lost 0; bases outside the gene matches: 9. Germline V CDR1 and CDR2: LNHDA, SQIVND (reference sequence). The CDR3 is made up of 16 amino acids. The CDR3 region has the DNA TGTGCCAGTAACCAGGACAGGATCCTTAGCAATCAGCCCCAGCATTTT. Translating gives CASNQDRILSNQPQHF.

This clonotype was seen ten or more times. The chain recombines TRBV20-1 with TRBJ1-1, with D hard to call. The CDR3 is made up of 14 amino acids. Germline V gene lookup returns CDR1 DFQATT and CDR2 SNEGSKA (reference sequence). V shed 0 bases and J shed 7 bases, with 15 bases lying between them. The CDR3 bases are TGCAGTGCTAGAGATCAGTGGCAGACCTTTGAAGCTTTCTTT. Residues: CSARDQWQTFEAFF.

This clonotype was counted at least ten times. Here the CDR3 reads CASSVGPPQETQYF. Here the CDR3 DNA reads TGTGCCAGCAGTGTGGGGCCACCCCAAGAGACCCAGTACTTC. The chain couples TRBV12-3 or TRBV12-4 to TRBJ2-5; the D gene is possibly TRBD1 (5 bases). The CDR3 loop spans 14 amino acids. Trimming cost V 5 bases and J 1 base, with 11 bases left between them.

The chain links TRBV5-1 to TRBJ2-5, with TRBD1 as a possible D gene (6 bases). Germline CDR1 SGHRS, CDR2 YFSETQ. The CDR3 consists of 13 residues. V lost 2 bases, J lost 6 bases, and 11 bases lay in between. As DNA, the CDR3 is TGCGCCAGCAGCTTCACAGGGAGTCAGACCCAGTACTTC. As protein: CASSFTGSQTQYF.

The chain couples TRBV28 to TRBJ1-5, with D maybe TRBD1 (5 bases). The CDR3 is made up of 14 amino acids. The V end was cut by 8 bases, the J end by 0 bases, with 11 bases between. The V gene's germline CDR1 is MDHEN and CDR2 SYDVKM. Here the CDR3 reads CASGGKLSNQPQHF. CDR3 coding DNA: TGTGCCAGCGGGGGGAAACTTAGCAATCAGCCCCAGCATTTT.

CDR3 DNA: TGCAGTGCTAGTTGGGGGACCTACGAGCAGTACTTC. Its translation is CSASWGTYEQYF. J is TRBJ2-7 and V is TRBV20-1, with D perhaps TRBD1 or TRBD2 (5 bases each). Germline V gene sequence: CDR1 DFQATT, CDR2 SNEGSKA (reference sequence). The CDR3 length is 12 residues. V lost 3 bases, J lost 2 bases, and 8 bases lay in between.

In this sample, this clonotype turned up many times. J is TRBJ1-1 and V is TRBV7-8; a weak D match, TRBD1 (5 bases). The germline CDR1 and CDR2 sequences are SGHVS and FQNEAQ. Between the trimmed V and J ends, which lost 9 bases and 0 bases, there was a span of 14 bases. The CDR3 is 14 residues long. The CDR3 is CARGGRDVNTEAFF. The CDR3 DNA reads as TGTGCCAGGGGGGGTAGAGATGTGAACACTGAAGCTTTCTTT. Drawing the rest from reference TRBV7-8 and TRBJ1-1, the complete variable domain is GAGVSQSPRYKVAKRGQDVALRCDPISGHVSLFWYQQALGQGPEFLTYFQNEAQLDKSGLPSDRFFAERPEGSVSTLKIQRTQQEDSAVYLCARGGRDVNTEAFFGQGTRLTVV.